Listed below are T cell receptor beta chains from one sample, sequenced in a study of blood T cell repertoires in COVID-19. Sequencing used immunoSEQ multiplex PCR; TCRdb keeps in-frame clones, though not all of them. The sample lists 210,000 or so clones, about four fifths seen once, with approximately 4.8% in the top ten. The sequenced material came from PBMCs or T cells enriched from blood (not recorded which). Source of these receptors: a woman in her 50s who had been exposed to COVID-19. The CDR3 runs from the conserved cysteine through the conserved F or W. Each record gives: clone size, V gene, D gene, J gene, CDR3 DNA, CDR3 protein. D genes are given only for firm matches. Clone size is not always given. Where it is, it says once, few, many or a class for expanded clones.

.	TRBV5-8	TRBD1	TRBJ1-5	TGTGCCAGCAGCTTGGATTCGGGACAGGGGAATCAGCCCCAGCATTTT	CASSLDSGQGNQPQHF
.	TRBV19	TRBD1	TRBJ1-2	TGTGCCAGTAGTATAGATCTCGGGACAGCCTTTAACTATGGCTACACCTTC	CASSIDLGTAFNYGYTF
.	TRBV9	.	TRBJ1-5	TGTGCCAGCAGCCCTGGCCCCAAAAATCAGCCCCAGCATTTT	CASSPGPKNQPQHF
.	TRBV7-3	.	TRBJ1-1	TGTGCCAGCAGCTTATTCTTGAACACTGAAGCTTTCTTT	CASSLFLNTEAFF
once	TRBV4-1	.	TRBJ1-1	TGCGCCAGCAGCCAAGTCCAGCGGGGGCCTGAAGCTTTCTTT	CASSQVQRGPEAFF
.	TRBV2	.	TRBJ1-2	TGTGCCAGCAGTGAAGAGTCCGGGATTATCTATGGCTACACCTTC	CASSEESGIIYGYTF
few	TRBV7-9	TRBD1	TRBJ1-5	TGTGCCAGCAGCTCGGGGACAGGGGATTTACAGCCCCAGCATTTT	CASSSGTGDLQPQHF
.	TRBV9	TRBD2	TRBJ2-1	TGTGCCAGCAGCCCTAGCGGGGGCTCCTACAATGAGCAGTTCTTC	CASSPSGGSYNEQFF
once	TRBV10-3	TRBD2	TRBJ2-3	TGTGCCATCAGTGAGTCACGGGGGGACACAGATACGCAGTATTTT	CAISESRGDTDTQYF
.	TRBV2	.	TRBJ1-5	TGTGCCAGCAGTGTACAGGGTGCTAATCAGCCCCAGCATTTT	CASSVQGANQPQHF
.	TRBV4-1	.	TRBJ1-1	TGCGCCAGCGAATCAGGGTCGGGGGGCACTGAAGCTTTCTTT	CASESGSGGTEAFF
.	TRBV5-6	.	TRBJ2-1	TGTGCCAGCAGCTTGGGGGAGGTTAGACATTACAATGAGCAGTTCTTC	CASSLGEVRHYNEQFF
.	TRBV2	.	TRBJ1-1	TGTGCCAGCAGTCTGGAGGGGAGCACTGAAGCTTTCTTT	CASSLEGSTEAFF
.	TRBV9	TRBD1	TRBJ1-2	TGTGCCAGCAGCCAGACAGGGGCCTATGGCTACACCTTC	CASSQTGAYGYTF
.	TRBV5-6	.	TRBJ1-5	TGTGCCAGCAGCTCCAGACAGGCCAATCAGCCCCAGCATTTT	CASSSRQANQPQHF